Listed below are T cell receptor beta chains from one sample, sequenced in a study of blood T cell repertoires in COVID-19. Data came from immunoSEQ multiplex PCR; TCRdb stores just in-frame clones and leaves some out. The data hold 250,000 to 350,000 clones, with about 85% observed a single time. Sample: PBMCs or T cells enriched from blood (not recorded which). These receptors came from a woman aged 30 to 39 who had recovered from COVID-19. The CDR3 runs from the conserved cysteine through the conserved F or W. The order of the fields is V gene, D gene, J gene, CDR3 DNA, CDR3 protein. D genes are given only for firm matches.

>TRBV18|TRBD2|TRBJ2-7
TGTGCCAGCTCCCGGACTAGTGGAAACTACGAGCAGTACTTC
CASSRTSGNYEQYF
>TRBV6-2/TRBV6-3|TRBD1|TRBJ2-5
TGTGCCAGCAGTAACCGACAGGGGGGAGAGACCCAGTACTTC
CASSNRQGGETQYF
>TRBV7-6|.|TRBJ2-6
TGTGCCAGCAGCTTGGTGGCCGCATCCTCTGGGGCCAACGTCCTGACTTTC
CASSLVAASSGANVLTF
>TRBV6-1|.|TRBJ1-2
TGTGCCAGCAGTGATATAGATGGCTACACCTTC
CASSDIDGYTF
>TRBV5-6|TRBD1|TRBJ1-2
TGTGCCAGCGGGACAGGGGTTAATGGCTACACCTTC
CASGTGVNGYTF
>TRBV28|TRBD1|TRBJ1-1
TGTGCCAGCAGTCCAACAGGGGCATACACTGAAGCTTTCTTT
CASSPTGAYTEAFF
>TRBV3-1/TRBV3-2|.|TRBJ2-7
TGTGCCAGCAGTTGGCAGAACTCCTACGAGCAGTACTTC
CASSWQNSYEQYF
>TRBV5-6|.|TRBJ2-7
TGTGCCAGCAGCTTGTACAGGGCCCCCCACGAGCAGTACTTC
CASSLYRAPHEQYF
>TRBV10-1|TRBD1|TRBJ1-1
TGCGCCAGCCCCCCGGAGACAGGGGACACTGAAGCTTTCTTT
CASPPETGDTEAFF
>TRBV19|TRBD1|TRBJ1-1
TGTGCCAGTAGTAATACAGGGGGGAACACTGAAGCTTTCTTT
CASSNTGGNTEAFF